One sample yielded the 13 T cell receptor beta chains listed below, sequenced in a study of control samples from healthy donors and cancer patients. TCRdb's copy holds only in-frame clones and misses some; the assay was immunoSEQ multiplex PCR. There are approximately 50,000 clones in the sample; approximately 87% occur only once, and roughly 13% lies in the top ten. The material sequenced was PBMCs. These TCRs come from a woman aged 60 to 75 with lung cancer.

The V call is TRBV5-1, the J call TRBJ2-2; TRBD2 matches at 9 bases. The CDR3 has 15 amino acids. With 3 bases clipped from V and 7 bases from J, the junction kept 7 bases outside the gene matches. Germline lookup yields CDR1 SGHRS and CDR2 YFSETQ. This CDR3 reads CASSWGGRDVGELFF. The CDR3 nucleotides are TGCGCCAGCAGCTGGGGCGGGAGGGACGTCGGGGAGCTGTTTTTT.

The rearrangement uses TRBV28 and TRBJ2-7; TRBD1 aligns across 8 bases. V lost 2 bases and J lost 0; bases outside the gene matches: 9. The germline CDR1 and CDR2 sequences are MDHEN and SYDVKM. The CDR3 has 17 amino acids. The CDR3 coding sequence is TGTGCCAGCAGTTTAAGGCCGGGACAGGCGTTCTCCTACGAGCAGTACTTC. Its translation: CASSLRPGQAFSYEQYF.

In its sample, this clone was seen once. The gene calls are TRBV7-9 and TRBJ2-1; either TRBD1 or TRBD2 may supply D (5 bases each). V lost 5 bases and J lost 6, with 26 bases in between. CDR3 length: 18 amino acids. The V gene's germline CDR1 is SEHNR and CDR2 FQNEAQ (reference sequence). The CDR3 DNA reads TGTGCCAGCAGCCCCCCCCTCGGAGGCAGGGCATTTACCAATGAGCAGTTCTTC. Its translation is CASSPPLGGRAFTNEQFF.

V gene TRBV3-1 (or the pseudogene TRBV3-2) combines with J gene TRBJ1-5; D is ambiguous. The CDR3 runs to 14 residues. CDR1 is LGHDT and CDR2 is YNNKEL in the germline V gene (reference sequence). V was cut by 6 bases and J by 5 bases, with 14 bases left in between. CDR3 in DNA: TGTGCCAGCAGTTACAGTGCAGATCATCAGCCCCAGCATTTT. Protein: CASSYSADHQPQHF.

This chain uses TRBV9 with TRBJ2-7, with 9 bases fitting TRBD1. From germline, CDR1 is SGDLS and CDR2 YYNGEE. J was trimmed by 3 bases and V by 4 bases; bases with no gene match: 8. This CDR3 region has 15 residues. The CDR3 coding sequence is TGTGCCAGCAGCCTCAGCGGGACAGGGATCTACGAGCAGTACTTC. Translated, it gives CASSLSGTGIYEQYF.

The V gene is TRBV5-1, the J gene TRBJ2-2; D may be TRBD2 (6 bases). Germline values: CDR1 SGHRS, CDR2 YFSETQ. V lost 4 bases and J 0 bases, leaving 10 bases between the germline ends. The CDR3 contains 15 residues. CDR3 nucleotides: TGCGCCAGCAGCCTGACTAGAGCGAACACCGGGGAGCTGTTTTTT. This encodes CASSLTRANTGELFF.

The chain recombines TRBV6-1 with TRBJ1-5, with unresolved D. The germline CDR1 and CDR2 sequences are MNHNS and SASEGT. The CDR3 loop spans 13 amino acids. Trimming shortened V by 3 bases and J by 5 bases, and 8 bases separated the two germline ends. In DNA form, the CDR3 reads TGTGCCAGCAGTGAGGGTAGACATCAGCCCCAGCATTTT. Protein sequence: CASSEGRHQPQHF.

V and J are TRBV5-4 and TRBJ2-7; 13 nucleotides agree with TRBD2. V lost 5 bases and J lost 5; bases outside the gene matches: 7. This CDR3 contains 15 residues. CDR1 SGHNT and CDR2 YYREEE come from the germline V gene (reference sequence). This CDR3 is CASSKGTSGRDEQYF. As DNA, the CDR3 is TGTGCCAGCAGTAAGGGCACTAGCGGGAGGGACGAGCAGTACTTC.

The CDR3 DNA is TGTGCCAGCAGCCTCGTCTGGCGGCCTCACACCGGGGAGCTGTTTTTT. This translates into CASSLVWRPHTGELFF. The V gene is TRBV11-2, the J gene TRBJ2-2; unclear D gene. V gave up 5 bases and J gave up 3 bases, with 16 bases separating them. The V gene's germline CDR1 is SGHAT and CDR2 FQNNGV. The CDR3 sequence is 16 residues long.

The DNA for the CDR3 is TGTGCCAGCAGCCCCCTGCTGTGGGCTGGCTACACCTTC. The encoded protein is CASSPLLWAGYTF. V gene TRBV14 combines with J gene TRBJ1-2; D remains ambiguous. This CDR3 comprises 13 residues. With 4 bases removed from V and 7 bases from J, the gap between germline ends came to 13 bases. Germline V gene sequence: CDR1 SGHDN, CDR2 FVKESK.

The CDR3 DNA follows: TGTGCCAGCAGCTGGGGACTAGCGGAGTCCTACAATGAGCAGTTCTTC. It translates to CASSWGLAESYNEQFF. The chain couples TRBV7-2 to TRBJ2-1, with TRBD2 identical over 11 bases. V was pared by 4 bases and J by 1 base, with 3 bases of the junction left unmatched. This CDR3 has 16 amino acids. Germline CDR1 reads SGHTA; CDR2 reads FQGNSA.

This chain connects TRBV5-1 to TRBJ2-5; 10 nucleotides align to TRBD2. Germline CDR1 SGHRS, CDR2 YFSETQ. The CDR3 is 14 amino acids. V trimming: 4 bases; J trimming: 4 bases; junction bases outside the gene matches: 4. The CDR3 region is CASSLAGVRETQYF. The CDR3 bases are TGCGCCAGCAGCCTAGCGGGAGTCAGAGAGACCCAGTACTTC.

The V call is TRBV27, the J call TRBJ2-1; a weak D match, TRBD2 (5 bases). Trimming stripped 3 bases from V and 15 bases from J, with 27 bases between. The CDR3 is 16 residues long. Germline CDR1 and CDR2: MNHEY and SMNVEV (reference sequence). The CDR3 region is CASSFSLGMVGQKRFF. The DNA for the CDR3 is TGTGCCAGCAGTTTCTCCCTCGGGATGGTTGGCCAGAAGCGGTTCTTC.